One and the same sample provided the 13 T cell receptor beta chains below, sequenced in a study of blood T cells in healthy people across ages. A sample-barcoded 5' primer and a J-beta primer mix were used in a second PCR of roughly 6 to 12 cycles. TCRdb itself ran the 5' RACE reads through MiXCR, one entry per CDR3 protein. The table has about 1.6 million distinct CDR3 sequences, roughly 32% seen once. The sequenced sample consisted of blood. Receptor source: a woman aged 25-40 years in good health.

This clonotype came up a few times. The chain joins TRBV4-1 to TRBJ2-5, with TRBD1 identical over 10 bases. With V trimmed by 0 bases and J by 5 bases, 9 bases remained unmatched. This CDR3 has 17 amino acids. Looked up from germline, CDR1 is MGHRA and CDR2 is YSYEKL. CDR3 DNA: TGCGCCAGCAGCCAAGACGGGGGGGACAGGGGTCGGGAGACCCAGTACTTC. It encodes CASSQDGGDRGRETQYF.

J is TRBJ1-5 and V is TRBV4-1; no clear D gene. This CDR3 has 14 amino acids. Trimming stripped 1 base from V and 5 bases from J, with 9 bases between. The germline V gene encodes CDR1 MGHRA and CDR2 YSYEKL. CDR3 DNA: TGCGCCAGCAGCCAAGGGCACGGTGATCAGCCCCAGCATTTT. It translates to CASSQGHGDQPQHF.

The rearrangement links TRBV7-7 to TRBJ2-3, with 10 bases fitting TRBD1. V lost 5 bases to trimming and J lost 1 base; unmatched junction nucleotides: 6. The germline V gene has CDR1 SSHAT and CDR2 FNYEAQ (reference sequence). The CDR3 covers 16 residues. CDR3 DNA sequence: TGTGCCAGCAGCACGGGAGGGACAGGGGGCACAGATACGCAGTATTTT. Its protein product is CASSTGGTGGTDTQYF.

The J gene is TRBJ2-3, the V gene TRBV5-6; 10 nucleotides line up with TRBD2. J was trimmed by 6 bases and V by 4 bases; bases with no gene match: 8. The CDR3 is 15 amino acids. Per germline, CDR1 SGHDT and CDR2 YYEEEE. CDR3 coding DNA: TGTGCCAGCAGCGTGGAGCGGGGGGGCCGGGATACGCAGTATTTT. Translated: CASSVERGGRDTQYF.

This chain connects TRBV7-7 to TRBJ1-1; D is undetermined. Germline loops: CDR1 SSHAT, CDR2 FNYEAQ (reference sequence). The CDR3 is 15 amino acids. V was cut by 1 base and J by 1 base, with 10 bases left in between. Here the CDR3 reads CASSLVHAQNTEAFF. The CDR3 nucleotides are TGTGCCAGCAGCTTAGTTCACGCACAGAACACTGAAGCTTTCTTT.

The rearrangement links TRBV28 to TRBJ1-1; TRBD1 is a possible D gene (5 bases). Germline V gene sequence: CDR1 MDHEN, CDR2 SYDVKM. Trimming left V 5 bases short and J 6 bases short, with 16 bases between. This CDR3 has 14 residues. CDR3 loop: CASSRAGKVAEAFF. Here the CDR3 DNA reads TGTGCCAGCAGTAGGGCAGGGAAAGTGGCTGAAGCTTTCTTT.

This clonotype was observed a handful of times. The rearrangement links TRBV7-6 to TRBJ1-5; weak D call: TRBD1 (6 bases). The CDR3 runs to 16 residues. Looked up from germline, CDR1 is SGHVS and CDR2 is FNYEAQ. Deletions cut 1 base from V and 5 bases from J, with 15 bases between. CDR3 in amino acids: CASSLGGGPGDQPQHF. In nucleotides, the CDR3 is TGTGCCAGCAGCTTAGGTGGGGGCCCAGGGGATCAGCCCCAGCATTTT.

V is TRBV6-2 or TRBV6-3 and J is TRBJ2-1, with a weak D call TRBD1 (6 bases). The CDR3 spans 15 residues. V was cut by 7 bases and J by 2 bases, with 15 bases left in between. Germline-derived CDR1 and CDR2 are MNHEY and SVGEGT. CDR3 loop: CASNSDRIAYNEQFF. CDR3 nucleotides: TGTGCCAGCAACTCCGACAGGATAGCCTACAATGAGCAGTTCTTC.

This clonotype was seen once. V and J are TRBV7-9 and TRBJ2-1; tentative D call: TRBD1 (5 bases). Looked up from germline, CDR1 is SEHNR and CDR2 is FQNEAQ (reference sequence). Trimming took 0 bases from V and 8 from J, leaving 14 bases between them. The CDR3 runs to 15 residues. DNA for the CDR3: TGTGCCAGCAGCTTAGCGGGGCCAGGGAAGGATGAGCAGTTCTTC. It yields the protein CASSLAGPGKDEQFF.

The table lists this clonotype with a few counts. CDR3 nucleotides: TGCAGCGGTGCTAGCGGGGGGAGCTCCTACGAGCAGTACTTC. This gives the protein CSGASGGSSYEQYF. The chain carries TRBV29-1 and TRBJ2-7, with 11 positions matching TRBD2. The V gene's germline CDR1 is SQVTM and CDR2 ANQGSEA. The V gene end was trimmed by 7 bases and the J gene end by 0 bases; junction bases not matched to a gene: 5. There are 14 residues in the CDR3.

In this sample, this clonotype turned up many times. The chain uses TRBV5-5 and TRBJ2-1; 12 nucleotides line up with TRBD2. The V and J ends lost 3 bases and 9 bases, in that order; junction bases with no gene match: 4. This CDR3 region has 14 residues. Germline lookup yields CDR1 SGHKS and CDR2 YYEKEE (reference sequence). CDR3 in DNA: TGTGCCAGCAGCTGGACTAGCGGGGAGGGTGAGCAGTTCTTC. Protein: CASSWTSGEGEQFF.

This rearrangement joins TRBV7-3 to TRBJ2-2; D remains ambiguous. Trimming stripped 4 bases from V and 6 bases from J, with 6 bases between. CDR3 length: 12 amino acids. CDR1 and CDR2 (germline): SGHTA, FQGTGA. The CDR3: CASSWRSGELFF. The CDR3 DNA follows: TGTGCCAGCAGCTGGAGATCCGGGGAGCTGTTTTTT.

V usage is TRBV27 and J usage is TRBJ1-1; D is unclear. Germline V gene data show CDR1 as MNHEY and CDR2 as SMNVEV (reference sequence). V was clipped by 4 bases and J by 5 bases, with 14 bases between them. The CDR3 loop spans 14 amino acids. CDR3 sequence: CASSSFSPRTEAFF. CDR3 nucleotide sequence: TGTGCCAGCAGTTCCTTCTCCCCGAGGACTGAAGCTTTCTTT.